This is a list of T cell receptor beta chains from one sample in a study of beta chain features in type 1 diabetes. The method was immunoSEQ multiplex PCR; TCRdb's version includes in-frame clones alone and lacks a portion of them. The sample contains around 240,000 clones, 68% of which appear only once. The sequencing sample was made of naive CD4+ T cells from blood. The receptors here all came from a man in his thirties or forties in good health. Both conserved end residues are part of each CDR3. D genes are given only for firm matches. Size is stated for part of the rows, as once, few or many counts, or as a class when the clone is expanded.

D gene	clone size	V gene	J gene	CDR3 protein	CDR3 DNA
-	-	TRBV10-3	TRBJ1-1	CAITPTESELEAFF	TGTGCCATCACCCCCACAGAGAGCGAGCTTGAAGCTTTCTTT
-	-	TRBV9	TRBJ2-7	CASSVGGGPLVYEQYF	TGTGCCAGCAGCGTAGGAGGCGGGCCACTTGTCTACGAGCAGTACTTC
-	few	TRBV19	TRBJ2-5	CASSILRRTRRETQYF	TGTGCCAGTAGTATTTTGAGAAGGACCCGGAGGGAGACCCAGTACTTC
-	few	TRBV11-2	TRBJ2-1	CASSWTPSSSYNEQFF	TGTGCCAGCAGCTGGACGCCCTCGAGCTCCTACAATGAGCAGTTCTTC
TRBD1	-	TRBV2	TRBJ2-1	CASHRGQYNEQFF	TGTGCCAGCCACAGGGGGCAATATAATGAGCAGTTCTTC
TRBD1	-	TRBV23-1	TRBJ2-3	CASSQDRTGASTDTQYF	TGCGCCAGCAGTCAAGACCGAACAGGGGCCAGCACAGATACGCAGTATTTT
-	-	TRBV30	TRBJ1-2	CAWSKTGNYGYTF	TGTGCCTGGAGCAAAACAGGGAACTATGGCTACACCTTC
-	-	TRBV7-9	TRBJ2-6	CASRKGSGANVLTF	TGTGCCAGCAGGAAGGGCTCTGGGGCCAACGTCCTGACTTTC
-	-	TRBV14	TRBJ2-3	CASSQADTDTQYF	TGTGCCAGCAGCCAAGCGGACACAGATACGCAGTATTTT
-	-	TRBV15	TRBJ2-5	CATSRGQGSETQYF	TGTGCCACCAGCAGGGGGCAGGGATCGGAGACCCAGTACTTC